What follows are 5 T cell receptor beta chains derived from one specimen sequenced in a study of beta chain features in type 1 diabetes. The sequenced template was cDNA made from the entire isolated RNA. Profiling relied on immunoSEQ multiplex PCR, and the TCRdb table lists in-frame clones only, not all of them. The repertoire holds under 950,000 clones, with 15% to 20% as singletons. The sequenced material came from naive CD4+ T cells from blood. The receptors originated from a woman between 18 and 29 years old in good health.

This clone was found a few times. The V gene is TRBV9, the J gene TRBJ2-2, with 11 bases aligning to TRBD2. CDR1 is SGDLS and CDR2 is YYNGEE in the germline V gene. The CDR3 length is 15 residues. V shed 3 bases and J 2 bases; nucleotides not matched to a gene: 0. CDR3 coding DNA: TGTGCCAGCAGCGGACTAGCGGGAAACACCGGGGAGCTGTTTTTT. Amino acids: CASSGLAGNTGELFF.

The table lists this clone with a few counts. The chain combines TRBV6-5 with TRBJ1-2, with D maybe TRBD1 (5 bases). V lost 3 bases, J lost 9 bases, and 14 bases lay in between. The CDR3 has 13 amino acids. CDR1 and CDR2 (germline): MNHEY, SVGAGI. This CDR3 reads CASSYSQGGSYTF. In DNA form, the CDR3 reads TGTGCCAGCAGTTATTCCCAGGGTGGAAGCTACACCTTC.

This rearrangement joins TRBV7-2 to TRBJ2-7, with 8 bases identical to TRBD1. V dropped 5 bases and J dropped 5; count of bases not matched to a gene: 8. The CDR3 sequence is 14 residues long. CDR1 SGHTA and CDR2 FQGNSA come from the germline V gene. The CDR3 DNA reads TGTGCCAGCAGCACCTCAGGGGGCTACCACGAGCAGTACTTC. Protein sequence: CASSTSGGYHEQYF.

The sample holds a few counts of this clone. The chain recombines TRBV21-1 with TRBJ1-1. TRBV21-1 is designated a pseudogene. The CDR3 has 12 residues. The CDR3, as DNA: TGTGCCAGCAGCCCGGGGGACACTGAAGCTTTCTTT. Amino acid sequence: CASSPGDTEAFF.

This clone turned up a few times. This chain links TRBV5-4 with TRBJ2-2, with unresolved D. V was pared by 0 bases and J by 3 bases, with 6 bases between. The CDR3 has 14 amino acids. Germline loops: CDR1 SGHNT, CDR2 YYREEE (reference sequence). CDR3 nucleotide sequence: TGTGCCAGCAGCTTGGAACCCTACACCGGGGAGCTGTTTTTT. This encodes CASSLEPYTGELFF.